The T cell receptor beta chain under discussion was sequenced for a study of blood T cells in healthy people across ages (dated by TCRdb to about 2015). At the level of the whole study: In model experiments, roughly one uniquely barcoded TCR beta cDNA molecule per two T cells was captured by template switching. To track age-related changes in TCR beta repertoire diversity, the study relied on deep sequencing normalized with unique cDNA molecular identifiers. Donors were grouped into four age groups: young (average approximately 15 years), middle-aged (approximately 41), aged (about 60) and long-lived (about 82). Using the same blood draw, the study looked at two additional independent replicas of 1 million unique cDNA reads for two donors, one aged 18 to 30 and the other aged 80 or older. Broad study findings and their caveats: Because donor CMV infection status was unknown, age-related changes in expanded clonotypes were potentially confounded. Compared with the aged group, the long-lived group had more naive CD4+ T cells, fewer expanded clones and increased TCR diversity, a pattern suggesting age selection. Estimates of total diversity based on one million sequenced T cells were regarded as lower bounds and as underestimates. A strong correlation was found between observed TCR beta diversity and the percentage of naive T cells measured by flow cytometry. Since profiling was done on bulk unsorted PBMCs, naive and antigen-experienced compartments could not be conclusively compared. As age increased, observed TCR beta diversity per million T cells dropped in a roughly linear way, and a significant reduction was already evident by age around 41.

Comment on this clonotype: The antigen it recognizes is unknown. At one of its ends the junction is not consistent with the germline gene, which may arise from a read error.

Donors were 39 systemically healthy Caucasian individuals from Russia aged roughly 6 to 100 years. Each donor gave 8 to 10 milliliters of peripheral blood, drawn into EDTA-treated Vacutainer tubes. Ficoll-Paque density-gradient centrifugation was used to isolate PBMCs, with at least 6.5 million obtained per sample. Total RNA was extracted from PBMCs with Trizol reagent, with at least 5.5 micrograms obtained per sample. For every donor, flow cytometry on a PBMC aliquot measured the percentage of naive CD45RAhigh/CD27high T cells. The library relied on 5' RACE. TCRdb shows the sequencer as Illumina HiSeq 2500. The second PCR ran for roughly 6 to 11 cycles and used a J-beta primer mix along with a sample-barcoded 5' primer. A unique molecular identifier was introduced onto each TCR beta cDNA molecule by a template-switch 5' adaptor carrying 12 random nucleotides. Each sample yielded at least 2.5 million CDR3-containing paired-end reads. First-strand cDNA was synthesized from all RNA with the Mint cDNA synthesis kit, primed by a TRBC-specific oligonucleotide. All cDNA was treated with uracil-DNA glycosylase and then went through a first 18-cycle PCR with the universal primers M1SS and BC2_uni_R. The authors processed their data as follows. Normalization of each sample was performed by random selection of 1 million high-quality reads, each carrying a distinct molecular identifier. Reads with shared molecular identifiers were discarded instead of being binned into consensus sequences. MiTCR, set to a Q25 quality threshold and the strictest error-elimination algorithm, was used for CDR3 identification, clonotype clustering and error correction. A nonparametric unseen species model using Euler transformation provided a lower-bound estimate of total TCR beta diversity. Through fastp at Q25 and MiXCR, TCRdb rebuilt clones from the public reads, retaining in-frame beta chains. Identical CDR3 proteins give one entry, which carries the most common genes and DNA. The V and J calls reflect TCRdb's pipeline rather than the authors' work. The sample yields about 930,000 distinct CDR3 sequences; about 29% were counted once. The ten largest clones add up to about a tenth of the sample.

Taken from the germline V gene (reference sequence), the CDR1 and CDR2 loops are MNHNY and SVGAGI. Including cysteine and phenylalanine, the CDR3 has 16 amino acids. Solely the CDR3 DNA is kept, with 48 bases framed from the first base. The same data also went into a second study, on T cells of mothers and their children. Reported in the second study: Nine systemically healthy Caucasian individuals, comprising three mothers and their six children, were included as donors. cDNA synthesis used all of the extracted RNA, with 1.5 ug of RNA in each 15 ul reaction. In the second PCR, the M1S primer introduced both the sample barcodes and 2-4 random nucleotides. Over 9 million TCR beta CDR3 reads came from each mother, compared with 3.3 million or so reads from each child. In both related and unrelated pairs, thymic selection shapes the output of TCR recombination in a similar way, with inherited differences having only a minor effect. Normalized repertoire overlap was always found to be slightly, but never significantly, higher in related mother-child pairs than in unrelated mother-child pairs. No persistent microchimeric T cell clones were detected, at a sensitivity of roughly 96 clones per million clonotypes. In the study, deep NGS was used to compare the TCR beta repertoires of mothers and children, and features distinguishing related mother-child pairs from unrelated individuals were sought. The mean age was roughly 44 +/- 4 years for the mothers and approximately 11 +/- 4 years for the children. After adapters were ligated using NEBNext reagents, the libraries underwent 100+100 nt paired-end sequencing on an Illumina HiSeq 2000. To avoid cross-contamination, the mother libraries and the child libraries were prepared a month apart and sequenced in separate runs. Between about 500,000 and 2,100,000 distinct TCR beta clonotypes were identified per donor. Naive TCR beta clonotypes were estimated from low-frequency clonotypes matched to each donor's FACS-determined naive share, without sorting.

The sequence is built from TRBV6-6 and TRBJ2-5; 7 middle bases align to TRBD1. Sequencing was carried out using blood. This receptor was obtained from a woman aged 40-49 years in good health. The DNA sequence is TGTGCCAACAGTTCGCCAGCGAGGGGGCGTTCGGAGACCCAGTACTTC. Its product reads: CANSSPARGRSETQYF.